This entry describes one T cell receptor beta chain. Antigen: not known. It was second doses at about 4 or about 12 weeks that were pooled. These data come from a study of T cell responses to AZD1222 COVID-19 vaccine. Overall study results and limits: White British people made up most donors, females outnumbered males, and clonal diversity was possibly underestimated. Repertoire sampling occurred only after the peak T cell response.

Here immunoSEQ multiplex PCR was the method, and the copy in TCRdb shows in-frame clones only, minus some. The sample comprises approximately 17,000 clones, 80% to 85% of which are singletons, and more than 13% rests with the top ten. The receptor was isolated from an adult who received the AZD1222 COVID-19 vaccine. The starting material was peripheral blood, obtained 28 days after the second AZD1222 dose.

The CDR3 loop reads CASSSSDAGGEKLFF. CDR3 in DNA: TGTGCCAGCAGCTCATCGGACGCCGGCGGGGAAAAACTGTTTTTT. This rearrangement joins TRBV9 to TRBJ1-4; D is unresolved. Looked up from germline, CDR1 is SGDLS and CDR2 is YYNGEE. The CDR3 totals 15 residues. With 4 bases removed from V and 8 bases from J, the gap between germline ends came to 18 bases.